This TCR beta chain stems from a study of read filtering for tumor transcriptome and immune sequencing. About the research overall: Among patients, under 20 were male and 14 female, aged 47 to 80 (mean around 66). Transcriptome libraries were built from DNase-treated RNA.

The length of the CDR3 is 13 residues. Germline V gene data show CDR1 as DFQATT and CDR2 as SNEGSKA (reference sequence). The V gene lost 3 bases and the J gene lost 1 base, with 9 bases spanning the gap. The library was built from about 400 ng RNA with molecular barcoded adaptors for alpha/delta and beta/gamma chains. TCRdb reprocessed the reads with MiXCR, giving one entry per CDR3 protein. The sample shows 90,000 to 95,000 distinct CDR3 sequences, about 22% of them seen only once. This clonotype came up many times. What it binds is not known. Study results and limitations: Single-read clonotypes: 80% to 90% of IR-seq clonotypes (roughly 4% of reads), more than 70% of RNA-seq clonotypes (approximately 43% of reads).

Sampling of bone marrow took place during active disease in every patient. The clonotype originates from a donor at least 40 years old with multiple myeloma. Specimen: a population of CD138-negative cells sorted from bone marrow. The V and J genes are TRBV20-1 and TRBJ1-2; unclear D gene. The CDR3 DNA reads TGCAGTGCTAGGGTCAGGAGTAACTATGGCTACACCTTC. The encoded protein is CSARVRSNYGYTF.